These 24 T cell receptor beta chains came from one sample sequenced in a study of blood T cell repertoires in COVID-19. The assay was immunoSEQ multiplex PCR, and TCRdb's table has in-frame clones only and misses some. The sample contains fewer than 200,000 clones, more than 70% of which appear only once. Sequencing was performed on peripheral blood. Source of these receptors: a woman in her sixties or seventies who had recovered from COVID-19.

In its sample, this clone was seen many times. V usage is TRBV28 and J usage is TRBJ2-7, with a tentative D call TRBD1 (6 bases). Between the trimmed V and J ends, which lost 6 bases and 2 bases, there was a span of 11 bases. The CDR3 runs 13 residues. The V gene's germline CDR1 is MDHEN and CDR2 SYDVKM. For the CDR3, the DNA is TGTGCCAGCAGCAGGGACACCCCCTACGAGCAGTACTTC. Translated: CASSRDTPYEQYF. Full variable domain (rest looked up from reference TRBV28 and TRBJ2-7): DVKVTQSSRYLVKRTGEKVFLECVQDMDHENMFWYRQDPGLGLRLIYFSYDVKMKEKGDIPEGYSVSREKKERFSLILESASTNQTSMYLCASSRDTPYEQYFGPGTRLTVT.

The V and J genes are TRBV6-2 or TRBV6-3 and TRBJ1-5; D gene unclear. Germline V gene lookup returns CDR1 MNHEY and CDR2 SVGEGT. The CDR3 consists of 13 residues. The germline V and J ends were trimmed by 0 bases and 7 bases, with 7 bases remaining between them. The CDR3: CASSYSPGQPQHF. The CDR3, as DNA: TGTGCCAGCAGTTACTCTCCCGGGCAGCCCCAGCATTTT.

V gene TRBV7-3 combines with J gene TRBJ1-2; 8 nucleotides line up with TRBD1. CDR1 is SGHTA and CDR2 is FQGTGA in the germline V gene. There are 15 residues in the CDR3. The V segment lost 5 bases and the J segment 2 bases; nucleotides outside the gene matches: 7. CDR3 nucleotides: TGTGCCAGCAGCCGTCCAGGGGGCGAAAACTATGGCTACACCTTC. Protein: CASSRPGGENYGYTF. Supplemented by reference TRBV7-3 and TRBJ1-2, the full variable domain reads GAGVSQTPSNKVTEKGKYVELRCDPISGHTALYWYRQSLGQGPEFLIYFQGTGAADDSGLPNDRFFAVRPEGSVSTLKIQRTERGDSAVYLCASSRPGGENYGYTFGSGTRLTVV.

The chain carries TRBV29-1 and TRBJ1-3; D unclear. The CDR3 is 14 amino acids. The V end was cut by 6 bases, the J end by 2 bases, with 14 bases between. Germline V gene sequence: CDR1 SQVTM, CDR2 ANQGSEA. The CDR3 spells CSVAEGVPGNTIYF. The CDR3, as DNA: TGCAGCGTCGCTGAGGGCGTACCTGGAAACACCATATATTTT. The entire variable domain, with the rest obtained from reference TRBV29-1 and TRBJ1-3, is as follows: SAVISQKPSRDICQRGTSLTIQCQVDSQVTMMFWYRQQPGQSLTLIATANQGSEATYESGFVIDKFPISRPNLTFSTLTVSNMSPEDSSIYLCSVAEGVPGNTIYFGEGSWLTVV.

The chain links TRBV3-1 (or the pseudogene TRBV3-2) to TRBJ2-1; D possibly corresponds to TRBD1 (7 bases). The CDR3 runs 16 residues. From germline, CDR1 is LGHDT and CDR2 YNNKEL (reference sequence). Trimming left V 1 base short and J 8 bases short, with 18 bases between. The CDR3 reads CASSQAGGRGVYEQFF. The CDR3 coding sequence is TGTGCCAGCAGCCAAGCGGGTGGCAGGGGGGTATATGAGCAGTTCTTC.

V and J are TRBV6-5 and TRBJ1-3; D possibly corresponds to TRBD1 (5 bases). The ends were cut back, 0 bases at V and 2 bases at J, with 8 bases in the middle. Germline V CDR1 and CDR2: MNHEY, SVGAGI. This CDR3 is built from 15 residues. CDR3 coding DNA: TGTGCCAGCAGTTACTCGGGGGGAGCTGGAAACACCATATATTTT. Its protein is CASSYSGGAGNTIYF.

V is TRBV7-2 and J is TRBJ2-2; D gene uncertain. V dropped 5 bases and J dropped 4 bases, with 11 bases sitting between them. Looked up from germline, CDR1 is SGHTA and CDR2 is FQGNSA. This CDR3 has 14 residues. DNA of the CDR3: TGTGCCAGCAGCCCTACCCAGGTCACCGGGGAGCTGTTTTTT. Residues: CASSPTQVTGELFF.

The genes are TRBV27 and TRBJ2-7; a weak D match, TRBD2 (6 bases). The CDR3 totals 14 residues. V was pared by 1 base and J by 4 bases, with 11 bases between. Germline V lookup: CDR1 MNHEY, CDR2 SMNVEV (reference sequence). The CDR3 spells CASSLLEGRYEQYF. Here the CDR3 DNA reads TGTGCCAGCAGTTTATTAGAGGGGAGGTACGAGCAGTACTTC.

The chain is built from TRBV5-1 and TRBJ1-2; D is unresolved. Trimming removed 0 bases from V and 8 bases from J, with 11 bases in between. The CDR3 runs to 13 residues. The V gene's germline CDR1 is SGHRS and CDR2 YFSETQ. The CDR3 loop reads CASSLENRGGYTF. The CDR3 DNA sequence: TGCGCCAGCAGCTTGGAAAACAGAGGGGGCTACACCTTC.

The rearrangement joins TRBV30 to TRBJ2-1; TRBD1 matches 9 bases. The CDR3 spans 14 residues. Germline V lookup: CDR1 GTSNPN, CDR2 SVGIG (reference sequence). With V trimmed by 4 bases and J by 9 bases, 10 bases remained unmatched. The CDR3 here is CAWTRGQGWGEQFF. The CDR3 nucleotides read TGTGCCTGGACACGGGGACAGGGTTGGGGTGAGCAGTTCTTC.

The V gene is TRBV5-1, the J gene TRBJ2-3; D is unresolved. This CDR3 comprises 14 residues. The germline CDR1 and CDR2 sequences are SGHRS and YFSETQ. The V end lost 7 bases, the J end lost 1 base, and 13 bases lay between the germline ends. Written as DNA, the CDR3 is TGCGCCAGCTTTTTGGAGTTGGGCACAGATACGCAGTATTTT. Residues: CASFLELGTDTQYF.

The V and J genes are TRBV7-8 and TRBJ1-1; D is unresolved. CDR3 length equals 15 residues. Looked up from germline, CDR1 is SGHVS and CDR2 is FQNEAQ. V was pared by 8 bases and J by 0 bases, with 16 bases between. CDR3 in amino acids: CASRGFGALNTEAFF. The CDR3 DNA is TGTGCCAGCCGCGGGTTTGGAGCTCTGAACACTGAAGCTTTCTTT.

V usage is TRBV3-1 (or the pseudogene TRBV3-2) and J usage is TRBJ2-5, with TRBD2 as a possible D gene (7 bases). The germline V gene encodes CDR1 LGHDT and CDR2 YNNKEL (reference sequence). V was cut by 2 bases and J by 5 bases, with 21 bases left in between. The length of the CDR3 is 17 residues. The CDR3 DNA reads TGTGCCAGCAGCCAATCTGGGCGGGGGCCCCGTGGGGAGACCCAGTACTTC. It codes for CASSQSGRGPRGETQYF.

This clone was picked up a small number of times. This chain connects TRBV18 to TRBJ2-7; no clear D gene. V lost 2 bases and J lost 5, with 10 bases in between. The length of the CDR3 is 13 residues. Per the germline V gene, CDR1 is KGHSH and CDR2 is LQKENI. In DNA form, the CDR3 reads TGTGCCAGCTCACCAGCGGCCGCCCACGAGCAGTACTTC. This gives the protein CASSPAAAHEQYF.

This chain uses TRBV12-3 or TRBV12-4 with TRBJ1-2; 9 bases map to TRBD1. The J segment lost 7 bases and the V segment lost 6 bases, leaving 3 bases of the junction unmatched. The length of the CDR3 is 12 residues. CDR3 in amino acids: CASRTGGGGYTF. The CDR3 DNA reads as TGTGCCAGCAGGACAGGGGGTGGTGGCTACACCTTC.

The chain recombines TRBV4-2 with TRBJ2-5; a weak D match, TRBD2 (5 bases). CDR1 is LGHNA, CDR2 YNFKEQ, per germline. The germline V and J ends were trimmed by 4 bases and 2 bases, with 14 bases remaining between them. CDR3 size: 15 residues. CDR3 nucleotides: TGTGCCAGCAGCCCCGAGGCAGCGGAACAAGAGACCCAGTACTTC. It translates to CASSPEAAEQETQYF.

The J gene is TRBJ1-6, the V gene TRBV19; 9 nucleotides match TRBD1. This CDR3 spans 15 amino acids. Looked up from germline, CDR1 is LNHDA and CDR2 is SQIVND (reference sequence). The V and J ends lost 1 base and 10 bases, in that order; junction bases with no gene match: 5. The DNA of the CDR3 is TGTGCCAGTAGTATAGTTGGGACAGGGCACTCACCCCTCCACTTT. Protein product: CASSIVGTGHSPLHF.

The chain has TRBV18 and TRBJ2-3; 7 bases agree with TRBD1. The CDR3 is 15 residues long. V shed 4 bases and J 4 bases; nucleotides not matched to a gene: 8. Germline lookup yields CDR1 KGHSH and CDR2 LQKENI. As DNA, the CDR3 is TGTGCCAGCTCACTGTTAGGGGGCGCCGCAGATACGCAGTATTTT. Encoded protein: CASSLLGGAADTQYF.

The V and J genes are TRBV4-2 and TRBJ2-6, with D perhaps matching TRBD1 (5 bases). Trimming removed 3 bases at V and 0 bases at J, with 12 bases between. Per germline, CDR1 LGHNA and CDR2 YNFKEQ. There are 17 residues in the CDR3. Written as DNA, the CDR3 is TGTGCCAGCAGCCAGGGCCAGGGTCGCTCTGGGGCCAACGTCCTGACTTTC. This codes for CASSQGQGRSGANVLTF.

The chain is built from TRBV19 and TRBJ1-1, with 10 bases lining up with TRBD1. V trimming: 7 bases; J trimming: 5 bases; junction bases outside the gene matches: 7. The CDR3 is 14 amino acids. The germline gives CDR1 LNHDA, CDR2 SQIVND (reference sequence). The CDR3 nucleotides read TGTGCCAGTAATCCGGACAGGGGGGGGACTGAAGCTTTCTTT. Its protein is CASNPDRGGTEAFF.

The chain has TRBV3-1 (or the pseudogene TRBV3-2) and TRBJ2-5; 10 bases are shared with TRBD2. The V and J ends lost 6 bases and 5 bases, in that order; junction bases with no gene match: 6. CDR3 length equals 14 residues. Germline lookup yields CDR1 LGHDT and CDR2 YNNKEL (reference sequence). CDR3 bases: TGTGCCAGCAGGACGCTGACTAGCGGGGAGACCCAGTACTTC. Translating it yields CASRTLTSGETQYF.

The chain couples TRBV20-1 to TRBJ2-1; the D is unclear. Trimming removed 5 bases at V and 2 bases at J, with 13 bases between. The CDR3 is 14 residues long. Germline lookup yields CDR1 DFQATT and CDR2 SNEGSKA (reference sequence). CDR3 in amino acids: CSAGGPSAYNEQFF. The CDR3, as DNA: TGCAGTGCTGGTGGTCCATCGGCCTACAATGAGCAGTTCTTC.

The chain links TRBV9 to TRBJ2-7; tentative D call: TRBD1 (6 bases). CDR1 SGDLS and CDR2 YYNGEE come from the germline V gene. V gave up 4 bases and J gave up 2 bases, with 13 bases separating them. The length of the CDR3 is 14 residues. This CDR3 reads CASSPRTVPYEQYF. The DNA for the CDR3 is TGTGCCAGCAGCCCCCGGACAGTACCCTACGAGCAGTACTTC.

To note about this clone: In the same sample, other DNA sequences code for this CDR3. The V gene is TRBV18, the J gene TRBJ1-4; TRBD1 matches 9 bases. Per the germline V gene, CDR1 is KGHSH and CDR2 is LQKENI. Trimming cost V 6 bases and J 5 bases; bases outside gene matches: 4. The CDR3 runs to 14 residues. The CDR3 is CASSPGQGNEKLFF. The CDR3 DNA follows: TGTGCCAGCTCGCCGGGACAGGGAAATGAAAAACTGTTTTTT.